This TCR beta chain came from a study of shared clonotypes between healthy human individuals. In the study overall: With ages of 18 to 49, the donors were a couple of women and a few men. CD4 naive and CD4 memory each took three plates per donor, while CD8 naive took two and CD8 memory one.

Notes on the study in general: Non-shared clonotypes displayed generation probabilities falling below those of clonotypes present in all four donors.

Worth noting for this clone: What it binds is not known.

CDR1 and CDR2 from the germline V gene are SGDLS and YYNGEE. The trim removed 3 bases at V and 5 bases at J, leaving 14 bases unmatched. The CDR3 contains 18 residues. TCRdb keeps only in-frame clones here, not all; method: immunoSEQ multiplex PCR. Among 760,000 or so clones listed, 90% to 97% were seen once. Selected positively for CCR7 and CD45RO-negative, naive CD8 cells excluded terminally differentiated effector memory CD45RA+ cells. This receptor was identified in a man aged 25 to 45 in good health. The rearrangement uses TRBV9 and TRBJ2-7, with TRBD2 matching 13 bases. The specimen sequenced was naive CD8+ T cells sorted from blood. The CDR3, as DNA: TGTGCCAGCAGCGGCCCCAGGACTAGCGGGAGTAGTTTGGACGAGCAGTACTTC. Amino acid sequence: CASSGPRTSGSSLDEQYF.